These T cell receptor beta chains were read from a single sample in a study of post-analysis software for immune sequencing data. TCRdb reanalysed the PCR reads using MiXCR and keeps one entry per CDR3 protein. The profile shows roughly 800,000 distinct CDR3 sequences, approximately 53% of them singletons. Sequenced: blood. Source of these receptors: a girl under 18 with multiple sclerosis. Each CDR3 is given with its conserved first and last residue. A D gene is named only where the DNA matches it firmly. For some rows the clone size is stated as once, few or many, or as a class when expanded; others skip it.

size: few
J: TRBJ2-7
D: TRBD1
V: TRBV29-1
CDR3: CSVAPRQGDHEQYF
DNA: TGCAGCGTTGCCCCTCGACAGGGTGACCACGAGCAGTACTTC

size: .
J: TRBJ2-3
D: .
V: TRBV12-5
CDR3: CASGLKEGSTDTQYF
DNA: TGTGCTAGTGGTTTAAAAGAGGGCAGCACAGATACGCAGTATTTT

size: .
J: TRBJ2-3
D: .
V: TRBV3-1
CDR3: CASSHGRHTDTQYF
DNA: TGTGCCAGCAGCCATGGCAGACACACAGATACGCAGTATTTT

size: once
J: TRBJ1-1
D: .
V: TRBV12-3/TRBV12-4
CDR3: CASSLVGFRNTEAFF
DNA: TGTGCCAGCAGTTTAGTAGGGTTTAGAAACACTGAAGCTTTCTTT

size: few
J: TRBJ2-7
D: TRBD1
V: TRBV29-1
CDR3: CSVDRAGGGYEQYF
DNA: TGCAGCGTTGATCGGGCAGGGGGTGGGTACGAGCAGTACTTC

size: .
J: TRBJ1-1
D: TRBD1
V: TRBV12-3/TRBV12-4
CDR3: CASTLRGGTEAFF
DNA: TGTGCCAGCACCCTCAGGGGGGGCACTGAAGCTTTCTTT

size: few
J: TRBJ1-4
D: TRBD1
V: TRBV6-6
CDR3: CASRWTGDNEKLFF
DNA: TGTGCCAGCAGATGGACAGGGGATAATGAAAAACTGTTTTTT

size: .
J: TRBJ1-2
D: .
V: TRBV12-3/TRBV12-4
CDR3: CASSFFPQTQGYTF
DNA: TGTGCCAGCAGTTTTTTCCCGCAGACCCAGGGGTACACCTTC

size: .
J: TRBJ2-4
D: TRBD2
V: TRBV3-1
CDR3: CASSQEGLAGAAKNIQYF
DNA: TGTGCCAGCAGCCAAGAGGGACTAGCGGGAGCAGCCAAAAACATTCAGTACTTC

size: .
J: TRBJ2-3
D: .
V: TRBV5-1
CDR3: CASSLGKTGEYF
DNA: TGCGCCAGCAGCTTGGGCAAGACGGGGGAGTATTTT

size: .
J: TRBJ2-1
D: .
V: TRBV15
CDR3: CATREEGEHSYNEQFF
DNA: TGTGCCACCAGGGAGGAGGGAGAACATAGCTACAATGAGCAGTTCTTC

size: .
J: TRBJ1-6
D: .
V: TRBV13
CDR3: CASSPGGTLNSPLHF
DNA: TGTGCCAGCAGCCCCGGGGGCACCCTTAATTCACCCCTCCACTTT

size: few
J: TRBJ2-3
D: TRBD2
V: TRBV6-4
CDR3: CASSTSGRADTQYF
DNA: TGTGCCAGCAGTACTAGCGGGAGGGCAGATACGCAGTATTTT

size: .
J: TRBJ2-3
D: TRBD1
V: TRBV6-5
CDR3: CASRLQGALPDTQYF
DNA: TGTGCCAGCAGACTACAGGGGGCGCTTCCAGATACGCAGTATTTT

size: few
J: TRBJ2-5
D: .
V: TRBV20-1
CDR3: CSATRAGAETQYF
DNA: TGCAGTGCTACAAGGGCGGGGGCCGAGACCCAGTACTTC

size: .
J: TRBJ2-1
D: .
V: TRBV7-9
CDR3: CASSLLVGASSYNEQFF
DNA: TGTGCCAGCAGCTTACTCGTCGGGGCCTCCTCCTACAATGAGCAGTTCTTC

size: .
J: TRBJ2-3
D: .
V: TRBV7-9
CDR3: CASSLEGTHLDTQYF
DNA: TGTGCCAGCAGCTTAGAGGGGACCCATTTGGATACGCAGTATTTT

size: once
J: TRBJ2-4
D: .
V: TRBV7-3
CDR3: CASSLKGGPVLYF
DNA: TGTGCCAGCAGCTTAAAGGGGGGCCCCGTCCTGTACTTC

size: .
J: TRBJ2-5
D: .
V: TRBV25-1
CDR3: CASSDDRTGETQYF
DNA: TGTGCCAGCAGTGATGACCGGACGGGGGAGACCCAGTACTTC

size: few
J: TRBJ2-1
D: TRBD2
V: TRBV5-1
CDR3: CASSLALAGDWNEQFF
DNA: TGCGCCAGCAGCTTGGCACTAGCGGGAGACTGGAATGAGCAGTTCTTC

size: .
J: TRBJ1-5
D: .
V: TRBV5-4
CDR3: CASSLGGMKPQHF
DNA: TGTGCCAGCAGCTTAGGAGGGATGAAGCCCCAGCATTTT

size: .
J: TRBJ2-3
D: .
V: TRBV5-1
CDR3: CASRIETHTDTQYF
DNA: TGCGCCAGCAGGATAGAAACCCATACAGATACGCAGTATTTT

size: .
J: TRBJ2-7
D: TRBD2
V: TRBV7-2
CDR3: CASSLDLAGAEQYF
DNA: TGTGCCAGCAGCTTAGACCTAGCGGGAGCCGAGCAGTACTTC

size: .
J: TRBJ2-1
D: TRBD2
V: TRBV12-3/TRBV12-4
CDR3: CASRVAGGLDNEQFF
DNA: TGTGCCAGCAGGGTAGCGGGGGGGCTCGACAATGAGCAGTTCTTC

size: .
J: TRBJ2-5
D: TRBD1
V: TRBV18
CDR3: CASSHRDRAQETQYF
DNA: TGTGCCAGCTCTCACCGGGACAGGGCTCAAGAGACCCAGTACTTC

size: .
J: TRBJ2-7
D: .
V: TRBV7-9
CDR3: CASSLALGTHNYEQYF
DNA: TGTGCCAGCAGCTTAGCGCTTGGGACTCACAACTACGAGCAGTACTTC

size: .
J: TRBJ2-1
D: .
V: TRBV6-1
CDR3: CASSVQGSAYNEQFF
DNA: TGTGCCAGCAGTGTGCAGGGAAGTGCCTACAATGAGCAGTTCTTC

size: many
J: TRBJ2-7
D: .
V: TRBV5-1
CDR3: CASSLEGPSYEQYF
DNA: TGTGCCAGCAGCTTGGAAGGGCCCTCCTACGAGCAGTACTTC

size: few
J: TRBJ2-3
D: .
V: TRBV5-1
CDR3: CASSLAEARRGTQYF
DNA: TGCGCCAGCAGCTTGGCGGAGGCTAGAAGGGGTACGCAGTATTTT

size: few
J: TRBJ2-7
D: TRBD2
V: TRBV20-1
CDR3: CSARGRPRPSGSNRGLYEQYF
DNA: TGCAGTGCTAGGGGACGGCCTAGACCTAGCGGGAGTAACCGGGGCCTCTACGAGCAGTACTTC

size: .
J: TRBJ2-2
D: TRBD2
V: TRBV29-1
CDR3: CSVATSGWSGELFF
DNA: TGCAGCGTTGCAACTAGCGGGTGGTCCGGGGAGCTGTTTTTT

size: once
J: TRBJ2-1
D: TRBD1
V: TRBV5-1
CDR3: CASSWAGTGGFEQFF
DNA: TGCGCCAGCAGCTGGGCCGGGACAGGGGGCTTTGAGCAGTTCTTC

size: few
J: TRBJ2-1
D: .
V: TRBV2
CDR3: CASSEREPTYNEQFF
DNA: TGTGCCAGCAGTGAAAGGGAACCTACCTACAATGAGCAGTTCTTC

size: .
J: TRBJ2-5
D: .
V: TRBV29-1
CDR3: CSAVVIEETQYF
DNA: TGCAGCGCCGTAGTGATCGAGGAGACCCAGTACTTC

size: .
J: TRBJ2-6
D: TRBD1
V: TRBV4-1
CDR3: CASSQDGMTGGTSAGANVLTF
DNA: TGCGCCAGCAGCCAAGATGGGATGACAGGGGGTACCTCTGCTGGGGCCAACGTCCTGACTTTC

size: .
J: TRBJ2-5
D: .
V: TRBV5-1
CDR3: CASSLQGHNQETQYF
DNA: TGCGCCAGCAGCTTGCAGGGACACAACCAAGAGACCCAGTACTTC

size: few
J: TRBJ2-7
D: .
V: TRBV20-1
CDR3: CSARLPQRRSYEQYF
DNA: TGCAGTGCGCGCCTACCCCAGCGGCGCTCCTACGAGCAGTACTTC

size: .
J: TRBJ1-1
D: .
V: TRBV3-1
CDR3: CASRALRENTEAFF
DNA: TGTGCCAGCAGGGCCTTAAGGGAGAACACTGAAGCTTTCTTT

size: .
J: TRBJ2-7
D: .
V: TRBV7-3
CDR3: CASSLVGGTEQYF
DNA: TGTGCCAGCAGCCTCGTGGGGGGCACCGAGCAGTACTTC

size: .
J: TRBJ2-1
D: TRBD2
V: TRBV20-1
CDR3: CSATGTSGANEQFF
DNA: TGCAGTGCTACCGGGACTAGCGGGGCTAATGAGCAGTTCTTC

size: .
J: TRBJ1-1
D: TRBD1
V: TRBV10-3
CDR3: CAIRGGQMNTEAFF
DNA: TGTGCCATCAGGGGGGGACAGATGAACACTGAAGCTTTCTTT

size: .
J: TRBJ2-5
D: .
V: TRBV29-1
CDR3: CSVELQGETQYF
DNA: TGCAGCGTTGAACTCCAGGGAGAGACCCAGTACTTC

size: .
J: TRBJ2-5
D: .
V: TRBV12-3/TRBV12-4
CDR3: CASSPARSTPYF
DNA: TGTGCCAGCAGCCCCGCCCGTTCAACGCCGTACTTC

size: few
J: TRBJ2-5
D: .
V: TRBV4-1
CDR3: CASSQGPIPETQYF
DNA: TGCGCCAGCAGCCAAGGACCCATCCCGGAGACCCAGTACTTC

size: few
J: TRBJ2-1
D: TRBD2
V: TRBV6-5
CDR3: CASSSGLVGSNEQFF
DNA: TGTGCCAGCAGTTCAGGACTAGTCGGCTCCAATGAGCAGTTCTTC

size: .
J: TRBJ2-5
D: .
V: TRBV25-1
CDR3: CASSENRDQETQYF
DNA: TGTGCCAGCAGTGAAAACAGGGACCAAGAGACCCAGTACTTC

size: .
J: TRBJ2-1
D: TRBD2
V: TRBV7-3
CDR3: CASSLIGGSYNEQFF
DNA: TGTGCCAGCAGCTTAATCGGGGGGTCCTACAATGAGCAGTTCTTC

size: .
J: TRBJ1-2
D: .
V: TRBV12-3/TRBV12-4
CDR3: CASSIRQSYYGYTF
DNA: TGTGCCAGCAGTATAAGACAGAGTTACTATGGCTACACCTTC

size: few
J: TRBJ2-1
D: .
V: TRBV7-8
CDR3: CASSLAGRLSSYNEQFF
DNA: TGTGCCAGCAGCTTAGCGGGGCGCCTTTCCTCCTACAATGAGCAGTTCTTC

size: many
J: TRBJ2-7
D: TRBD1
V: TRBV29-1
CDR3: CSVGQGARQYF
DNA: TGCAGCGTCGGACAGGGGGCGAGGCAGTACTTC

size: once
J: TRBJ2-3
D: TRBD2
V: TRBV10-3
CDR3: CASEAGGGTDTQYF
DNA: TGTGCCAGCGAAGCGGGAGGTGGCACAGATACGCAGTATTTT

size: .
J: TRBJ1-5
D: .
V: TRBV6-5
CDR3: CASSYSPNQPQHF
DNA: TGTGCCAGCAGTTACTCCCCCAATCAGCCCCAGCATTTT

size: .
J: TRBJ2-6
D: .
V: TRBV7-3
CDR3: CASSWTSGTLSGANVLTF
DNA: TGTGCCAGCAGTTGGACCTCCGGGACACTATCTGGGGCCAACGTCCTGACTTTC

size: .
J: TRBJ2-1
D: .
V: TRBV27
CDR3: CASSLGGGGRPYNEQFF
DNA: TGTGCCAGCAGTTTAGGTGGGGGCGGGAGACCCTACAATGAGCAGTTCTTC

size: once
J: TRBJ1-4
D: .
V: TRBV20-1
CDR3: CSARDSPQRDLFF
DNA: TGCAGTGCTAGAGATTCCCCCCAACGGGATCTGTTTTTT

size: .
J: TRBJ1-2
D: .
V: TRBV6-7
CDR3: CASNQDRRKYGYTF
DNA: TGTGCCAGCAACCAGGACAGACGAAAGTATGGCTACACCTTC

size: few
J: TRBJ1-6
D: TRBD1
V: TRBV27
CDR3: CASSPSRTGGSDSPLHF
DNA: TGTGCCAGCAGTCCCTCACGGACAGGGGGCTCCGATTCACCCCTCCACTTT

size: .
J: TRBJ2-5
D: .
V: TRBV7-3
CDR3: CASSNRREETQYF
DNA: TGTGCCAGCAGCAACAGAAGGGAAGAGACCCAGTACTTC

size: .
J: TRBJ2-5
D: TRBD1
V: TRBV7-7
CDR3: CASSSAGTVLETQYF
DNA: TGTGCTAGCAGCTCGGCCGGGACAGTGCTAGAGACCCAGTACTTC